This passage covers 20 T cell receptor beta chains from one sample sequenced in a study of beta chain features in type 1 diabetes. Reverse transcribing all isolated RNA meant expressed TCRB transcripts were sequenced. Only in-frame clones appear in the TCRdb table, and some are missing; sequencing was by immunoSEQ multiplex PCR. The top ten clones hold 0.046% of a sample with 430,000 or so clones, approximately 10% of them seen once. The sequenced sample consisted of naive CD4+ T cells from blood. Receptors originate from a woman between 18 and 30 years old in good health.

This clone was observed a few times. The chain links TRBV7-2 to TRBJ2-5, with D hard to call. The V end lost 5 bases, the J end lost 5 bases, and 12 bases lay between the germline ends. The CDR3 has 13 residues. CDR1 is SGHTA and CDR2 is FQGNSA in the germline V gene. CDR3 in amino acids: CASSPRRRETQYF. The CDR3 DNA sequence: TGTGCCAGCAGCCCTCGGCGTCGGGAGACCCAGTACTTC.

The table lists this clone with a few counts. The gene calls are TRBV18 and TRBJ1-2, with a possible D match to TRBD1 (5 bases). V lost 6 bases, J lost 8 bases, and 13 bases lay in between. CDR1 KGHSH and CDR2 LQKENI come from the germline V gene. The CDR3 runs 12 residues. For the CDR3, the DNA is TGTGCCAGCTCGCCGAACGGGGACGGCTACACCTTC. Protein product: CASSPNGDGYTF.

The chain recombines TRBV29-1 with TRBJ2-1, with a tentative D call TRBD1 (5 bases). CDR1 is SQVTM and CDR2 is ANQGSEA in the germline V gene. The ends were cut back, 4 bases at V and 0 bases at J, with 10 bases in the middle. The CDR3 spans 14 residues. The CDR3 sequence: CSVGDSSSYNEQFF. In DNA form, the CDR3 reads TGCAGCGTTGGTGACAGCAGCTCCTACAATGAGCAGTTCTTC.

This rearrangement joins TRBV18 to TRBJ2-4; TRBD1 aligns across 8 bases. CDR1 and CDR2 (germline): KGHSH, LQKENI. The CDR3 loop spans 19 amino acids. V dropped 2 bases and J dropped 2; count of bases not matched to a gene: 14. The CDR3 region is CASSPRSLAQGASKNIQYF. The CDR3 DNA follows: TGTGCCAGCTCACCAAGGAGCCTAGCCCAGGGGGCGTCCAAAAACATTCAGTACTTC.

J is TRBJ2-7 and V is TRBV7-3; a possible D gene is TRBD1 (6 bases). V shed 5 bases and J shed 3 bases, with 20 bases lying between them. The CDR3 loop spans 16 amino acids. In germline, CDR1 is SGHTA, CDR2 FQGTGA. CDR3 nucleotide sequence: TGTGCCAGCAGCCAAGCCCCCGGGACACTCGGCTACGAGCAGTACTTC. Translation gives CASSQAPGTLGYEQYF.

This clone has a handful of counts. The chain couples TRBV5-6 to TRBJ2-1; 8 bases map to TRBD1. Germline loops: CDR1 SGHDT, CDR2 YYEEEE. V dropped 7 bases and J dropped 1; count of bases not matched to a gene: 10. The CDR3 is 16 amino acids. The CDR3 DNA reads as TGTGCCAGCTCGGGTTTGACAGGGGAGTCCTACAATGAGCAGTTCTTC. It is translated as CASSGLTGESYNEQFF.

In its sample, this clone was seen a few times. The chain employs TRBV5-4 and TRBJ2-1, with 7 bases identical to TRBD2. CDR1 is SGHNT and CDR2 is YYREEE in the germline V gene (reference sequence). The CDR3 spans 14 residues. The J segment lost 9 bases and the V segment lost 4 bases, leaving 10 bases of the junction unmatched. This chain's CDR3 is CASSPRSGGSEQFF. The CDR3 DNA is TGTGCCAGCAGCCCCCGATCGGGAGGCTCTGAGCAGTTCTTC.

This clone was seen a few times. CDR3 sequence: CAWSVLVGNKETQYF. CDR3 DNA: TGTGCCTGGAGTGTACTGGTAGGGAACAAAGAGACCCAGTACTTC. V and J are TRBV30 and TRBJ2-5; no clear D. The CDR3 spans 15 residues. The germline gives CDR1 GTSNPN, CDR2 SVGIG (reference sequence). Deletions cut 0 bases from V and 3 bases from J, with 14 bases between.

This clone was detected only a few times. The J gene is TRBJ2-7, the V gene TRBV6-5, with 11 nucleotides matching TRBD1. The CDR3 totals 14 residues. The germline CDR1 and CDR2 sequences are MNHEY and SVGAGI. V lost 5 bases, J lost 5 bases, and 5 bases stayed unmatched. The CDR3 is CASSSRDRGDEQYV. Here the CDR3 DNA reads TGTGCCAGCAGTAGCCGGGACAGGGGGGACGAGCAGTACGTC.

The gene calls are TRBV4-2 and TRBJ1-5; D might be TRBD1 (5 bases). Germline V gene data show CDR1 as LGHNA and CDR2 as YNFKEQ. This CDR3 is 16 amino acids long. V was trimmed by 0 bases and J by 2 bases, leaving 11 bases between them. In nucleotides, the CDR3 is TGTGCCAGCAGCCAAGATTGGGACCGAGGCAATCAGCCCCAGCATTTT. Its protein product is CASSQDWDRGNQPQHF.

This clone was picked up a small number of times. V gene TRBV7-9 combines with J gene TRBJ2-5, with D unclear. CDR3 length: 12 amino acids. From germline, CDR1 is SEHNR and CDR2 FQNEAQ (reference sequence). Trimming removed 8 bases at V and 2 bases at J, with 9 bases between. The CDR3 DNA sequence: TGTGCCAGCCGGCAGCTACAAGAGACCCAGTACTTC. Its protein is CASRQLQETQYF.

This clone occurred a few times. The chain couples TRBV13 to TRBJ2-7; D tentatively reads TRBD1 or TRBD2 (5 bases each). The CDR3 covers 15 residues. V was pared by 5 bases and J by 3 bases, with 17 bases between. The germline V gene has CDR1 PRHDT and CDR2 FYEKMQ (reference sequence). CDR3 DNA: TGTGCCAGCAGCCAATTCAACAGGAGGCTCTACGAGCAGTACTTC. Residues: CASSQFNRRLYEQYF.

In this sample, this clone turned up a few times. For the CDR3, the DNA is TGTGCCAGCAGCTTAGCCGGGACAGGGATCACTAATGAAAAACTGTTTTTT. Protein: CASSLAGTGITNEKLFF. This chain links TRBV7-2 with TRBJ1-4; 9 bases fit TRBD1. V was clipped by 0 bases and J by 2 bases; unmatched bases: 4. CDR3 length: 17 amino acids. CDR1 and CDR2 (germline): SGHTA, FQGNSA.

The V call is TRBV28, the J call TRBJ1-6; TRBD1 agrees at 8 bases. CDR3 length: 15 residues. Germline CDR1 MDHEN, CDR2 SYDVKM. Germline trimming cut 3 bases from V and 8 bases from J; bases unmatched to any gene: 6. This chain's CDR3 is CASSLPNRGDSPLHF. The DNA of the CDR3 is TGTGCCAGCAGTTTGCCTAACAGGGGGGATTCACCCCTCCACTTT.

J is TRBJ1-4 and V is TRBV30; 8 nucleotides line up with TRBD1. CDR1 is GTSNPN, CDR2 SVGIG, per germline (reference sequence). With 8 bases clipped from V and 7 bases from J, the junction kept 12 bases outside the gene matches. The CDR3 sequence is 14 residues long. In DNA form, the CDR3 reads TGTGCCGCAACCCCAGGGGGCAAGGGTGAAAAACTGTTTTTT. It codes for CAATPGGKGEKLFF.

This clone showed up just a few times. The J gene is TRBJ2-1, the V gene TRBV10-3; a weak D match, TRBD1 (5 bases). The germline V and J ends were trimmed by 0 bases and 3 bases, with 15 bases remaining between them. Per germline, CDR1 ENHRY and CDR2 SYGVKD. This CDR3 is 17 amino acids long. The CDR3 sequence: CAISESTAIYIYNEQFF. The CDR3 DNA reads TGTGCCATCAGTGAGTCGACAGCCATCTACATCTACAATGAGCAGTTCTTC.

This clone was seen only a few times. Given the absence of the conserved phenylalanine or tryptophan at the CDR3 end, a read error is likely. The limits of the CDR3 on the DNA are not certain, so only TCRdb's listed CDR3 is given. The chain carries TRBV21-1 and TRBJ2-7; the table names TRBD2, a call not compared with the DNA. TRBV21-1 is reported as a pseudogene. The CDR3 totals 17 residues, both ends included. This chain's CDR3 is CASRAGTATSGTPGYNL.

CDR3 bases: TGTGCCAGCAGCACCAACAGGGGGCGGAACACTGAAGCTTTCTTT. As protein: CASSTNRGRNTEAFF. The chain joins TRBV7-9 to TRBJ1-1, with TRBD1 identical over 9 bases. The V gene's germline CDR1 is SEHNR and CDR2 FQNEAQ (reference sequence). The junction had 5 bases not matched to a gene; V was cut back by 5 bases and J by 1 base. This CDR3 is 15 amino acids long.

This clone was found a few times. This rearrangement joins TRBV7-2 to TRBJ2-1, with D unclear. Trimming left V 1 base short and J 5 bases short, with 6 bases between. CDR3 length equals 13 residues. Looked up from germline, CDR1 is SGHTA and CDR2 is FQGNSA. In DNA, the CDR3 is TGTGCCAGCAGCTTAGACGAGCACAATGAGCAGTTCTTC. Protein sequence: CASSLDEHNEQFF.

This clone has just a few counts. Other DNA sequences in the same sample also yield this CDR3. The chain joins TRBV13 to TRBJ1-1; unclear D gene. Trimming left V 0 bases short and J 3 bases short, with 8 bases between. Germline V lookup: CDR1 PRHDT, CDR2 FYEKMQ (reference sequence). This CDR3 is built from 14 residues. The CDR3 DNA sequence: TGTGCCAGCAGCTTAGGACGGCGGGACACTGAAGCTTTCTTT. This codes for CASSLGRRDTEAFF. The whole variable domain, filled in from reference TRBV13 and TRBJ1-1, reads AAGVIQSPRHLIKEKRETATLKCYPIPRHDTVYWYQQGPGQDPQFLISFYEKMQSDKGSIPDRFSAQQFSDYHSELNMSSLELGDSALYFCASSLGRRDTEAFFGQGTRLTVV.